Described below is a single T cell receptor (beta chain) sequence and its context. Its specificity is not known. The CDR3 extends over 17 amino acids. CDR1 is DFQATT and CDR2 is SNEGSKA in the germline V gene (reference sequence). Deletions cut 0 bases from V and 0 bases from J, with 18 bases between. The data stem from a study of response to subunit inactivated influenza vaccine. TCRdb re-called the RT-PCR reads through MiXCR, storing one row per CDR3 protein. The sample carries around 570,000 distinct CDR3 sequences, 6% to 9% recorded once. General study findings and limits: The authors offered the suggestion that each seasonal influenza vaccination recruits few new T cells.

The sample consisted of PBMCs from blood, taken around 25 months after vaccination. This TCR came from a man between 50 and 69 years old who received an inactivated influenza vaccine. The J gene is TRBJ2-7, the V gene TRBV20-1; D not resolved. The CDR3 DNA is TGCAGTGCTAGAGATCATGGTTTACGGGCATACTCCTACGAGCAGTACTTC. Protein: CSARDHGLRAYSYEQYF.